The 25 T cell receptor beta chains listed next were all sequenced from one sample in a study of OX40 agonist ivuxolimab in advanced cancers. Libraries were prepared by immunoSEQ multiplex PCR; TCRdb keeps only in-frame clonotypes and omits some of them. This sample has about 88,000 clones, with 70% to 90% found just once. Sequenced material: CD4+ or CD8+ T cells sorted from blood, taken in a trial of the OX40 agonist ivuxolimab. The origin of the receptors is an adult with an advanced solid tumor such as melanoma, head and neck, liver or kidney cancer.

This sequence joins TRBV5-6 and TRBJ1-5; D might be TRBD1 (5 bases). The CDR3 has 15 residues. Trimming stripped 3 bases from V and 9 bases from J, with 19 bases between. Germline CDR1 is SGHDT and CDR2 is YYEEEE. The CDR3 coding sequence is TGTGCCAGCAGCTCGACCCGGGACCGAGCACGGCCCCAGCATTTT. Translating gives CASSSTRDRARPQHF.

The chain has TRBV7-9 and TRBJ1-1, with D unclear. The CDR3 consists of 12 residues. V was pared by 1 base and J by 10 bases, with 10 bases between. The germline V gene has CDR1 SEHNR and CDR2 FQNEAQ (reference sequence). The CDR3 DNA follows: TGTGCCAGCAGCTTAGACGAGAACGTAGCTTTCTTT. It translates to CASSLDENVAFF.

This clone was observed a single time. V usage is TRBV6-6 and J usage is TRBJ2-5; the D is unclear. This CDR3 spans 13 amino acids. The V end was cut by 6 bases, the J end by 3 bases, with 11 bases between. From germline, CDR1 is MNHNY and CDR2 SVGAGI (reference sequence). This CDR3 reads CASSVEEKETQYF. Here the CDR3 DNA reads TGTGCCAGCAGCGTCGAAGAAAAAGAGACCCAGTACTTC.

This clone was observed a single time. The rearrangement uses TRBV5-1 and TRBJ1-6; D possibly corresponds to TRBD1 (5 bases). The CDR3 runs 14 residues. Trimming removed 0 bases from V and 9 bases from J, with 10 bases in between. From germline, CDR1 is SGHRS and CDR2 YFSETQ. CDR3 residues: CASSLAGHGSPLHF. The CDR3 nucleotides are TGCGCCAGCAGCTTGGCGGGGCATGGTTCACCCCTCCACTTT.

The chain carries TRBV5-4 and TRBJ1-4; D call uncertain. This CDR3 is 13 amino acids long. Germline V gene sequence: CDR1 SGHNT, CDR2 YYREEE (reference sequence). With 0 bases removed from V and 8 bases from J, the gap between germline ends came to 8 bases. This CDR3 reads CASSLDGEEKLFF. CDR3 nucleotides: TGTGCCAGCAGCTTGGATGGGGAGGAAAAACTGTTTTTT.

The V and J genes are TRBV28 and TRBJ2-1; maybe TRBD2 (6 bases). CDR3 length: 15 residues. Looked up from germline, CDR1 is MDHEN and CDR2 is SYDVKM. The V and J ends lost 1 base and 10 bases respectively, with 17 bases between them. CDR3 in DNA: TGTGCCAGCAGTTTATCAGGCGGGATAAGGACCGAGCAGTTCTTC. This gives the protein CASSLSGGIRTEQFF.

This clone was counted a single time. The rearrangement uses TRBV15 and TRBJ1-3; no clear D gene. The CDR3 consists of 13 residues. Germline CDR1 reads LNHNV; CDR2 reads YYDKDF (reference sequence). The V and J ends lost 0 bases and 4 bases respectively, with 4 bases between them. Written as DNA, the CDR3 is TGTGCCACCAGCAGAGATAAGGGAAACACCATATATTTT. Translation: CATSRDKGNTIYF.

The chain carries TRBV19 and TRBJ1-2, with no clear D. Trimming took 4 bases from V and 5 from J, leaving 14 bases between them. Per germline, CDR1 LNHDA and CDR2 SQIVND (reference sequence). The CDR3 contains 14 residues. In DNA, the CDR3 is TGTGCCAGTAGTACCACCGGGAGACTATATGGCTACACCTTC. Protein: CASSTTGRLYGYTF. The variable domain in full, completed from reference TRBV19 and TRBJ1-2, reads DGGITQSPKYLFRKEGQNVTLSCEQNLNHDAMYWYRQDPGQGLRLIYYSQIVNDFQKGDIAEGYSVSREKKESFPLTVTSAQKNPTAFYLCASSTTGRLYGYTFGSGTRLTVV.

To note about this clone: The junction does not match germline at one end; this may be a read error. J is TRBJ1-2 and V is TRBV28, with D unclear. From germline, CDR1 is MDHEN and CDR2 SYDVKM. The CDR3 extends over 12 amino acids. The CDR3 bases are TGTGCCAGCAGTTTAAGCACGGGTGGCTACATCTTC. Translating gives CASSLSTGGYIF.

This clone was seen more than once but under ten times. The rearrangement joins TRBV5-4 to TRBJ2-5, with D perhaps matching TRBD1 or TRBD2 (5 bases each). The CDR3 consists of 15 residues. V lost 5 bases and J lost 7, with 21 bases in between. CDR1 is SGHNT, CDR2 YYREEE, per germline (reference sequence). The CDR3: CASSSVGGYKGTQYF. The CDR3 nucleotides are TGTGCCAGCAGTTCCGTTGGGGGATACAAGGGGACCCAGTACTTC.

The rearrangement links TRBV11-2 to TRBJ2-2; the match to TRBD2 covers 14 bases. Trimming took 4 bases from V and 6 from J; bases not matched to a gene: 13. Looked up from germline, CDR1 is SGHAT and CDR2 is FQNNGV. The CDR3 is 19 amino acids. The CDR3 DNA follows: TGTGCCAGCAGCTCTCCGAGGGGGACTAGCGGGAGAAAGGCCGGGGAGCTGTTTTTT. Protein: CASSSPRGTSGRKAGELFF.

The V and J genes are TRBV6-1 and TRBJ1-4; 12 bases match TRBD1. Trimming took 6 bases from V and 8 from J; bases not matched to a gene: 7. This CDR3 contains 15 residues. CDR1 and CDR2 from the germline V gene are MNHNS and SASEGT. DNA for the CDR3: TGTGCCAGCAGGGGACACGGGACAGGGGGCGAAAAACTGTTTTTT. Its translation is CASRGHGTGGEKLFF.

The V and J genes are TRBV2 and TRBJ1-1; 10 positions agree with TRBD1. J gave up 1 base and V 2 bases, and 1 base lay outside the gene matches. Germline CDR1 SNHLY, CDR2 FYNNEI. This CDR3 spans 15 amino acids. This CDR3 is CASSERTGGNTEAFF. CDR3 DNA: TGTGCCAGCAGTGAACGGACAGGGGGGAACACTGAAGCTTTCTTT.

This clone was recorded once. J is TRBJ1-1 and V is TRBV27; no reliable D call. The CDR3 extends over 13 amino acids. From germline, CDR1 is MNHEY and CDR2 SMNVEV (reference sequence). The ends were cut back, 6 bases at V and 2 bases at J, with 10 bases in the middle. Written as DNA, the CDR3 is TGTGCCAGCAGGCTCGGACCTAACACTGAAGCTTTCTTT. This encodes CASRLGPNTEAFF.

The J gene is TRBJ2-7, the V gene TRBV7-9; D is perhaps TRBD1 (5 bases). Germline V lookup: CDR1 SEHNR, CDR2 FQNEAQ (reference sequence). V gave up 5 bases and J gave up 4 bases, with 18 bases separating them. The CDR3 has 15 amino acids. As DNA, the CDR3 is TGTGCCAGCAGCCTCCCCGACAGAAATACGTACGAGCAGTACTTC. Encoded protein: CASSLPDRNTYEQYF. The variable domain in full, with the rest retrieved from reference TRBV7-9 and TRBJ2-7, is DTGVSQNPRHKITKRGQNVTFRCDPISEHNRLYWYRQTLGQGPEFLTYFQNEAQLEKSRLLSDRFSAERPKGSFSTLEIQRTEQGDSAMYLCASSLPDRNTYEQYFGPGTRLTVT.

The chain links TRBV10-1 to TRBJ2-7; 8 bases are shared with TRBD2. The trim removed 7 bases at V and 11 bases at J, leaving 19 bases unmatched. The V gene's germline CDR1 is WNHNN and CDR2 SYGVQD (reference sequence). The CDR3 spans 15 residues. The CDR3 region has the DNA TGCGCCAGCACGCCCCCGATTAGCGGGACTCCGGGGGAGTACTTC. Amino acids: CASTPPISGTPGEYF.

A few counts support this clone. The chain joins TRBV19 to TRBJ1-1, with 7 nucleotides matching TRBD1. CDR1 and CDR2 from the germline V gene are LNHDA and SQIVND (reference sequence). The CDR3 runs to 15 residues. V trimming: 5 bases; J trimming: 0 bases; junction bases outside the gene matches: 6. CDR3 in amino acids: CASSPGGQLNTEAFF. The CDR3 region has the DNA TGTGCCAGTAGTCCGGGGGGACAGTTGAACACTGAAGCTTTCTTT.

This chain joins TRBV18 and TRBJ2-2; D uncertain. Trimming took 1 base from V and 6 from J, leaving 6 bases between them. CDR3 length: 13 residues. The germline V gene encodes CDR1 KGHSH and CDR2 LQKENI. CDR3 protein: CASSPQGSGELFF. The CDR3 DNA is TGTGCCAGCTCACCACAGGGATCCGGGGAGCTGTTTTTT.

This sequence joins TRBV6-6 and TRBJ2-3; 8 positions match TRBD1. Trimming took 0 bases from V and 9 from J; bases not matched to a gene: 5. The CDR3 totals 14 residues. Germline V gene lookup returns CDR1 MNHNY and CDR2 SVGAGI (reference sequence). Written as DNA, the CDR3 is TGTGCCAGCAGTTACTCGACAGGGGTTGTCACGCAGTATTTT. Amino acid sequence: CASSYSTGVVTQYF.

The rearrangement joins TRBV5-1 to TRBJ2-3; 9 nucleotides line up with TRBD2. The junction had 6 bases not matched to a gene; V was cut back by 1 base and J by 6 bases. CDR3 length: 15 residues. Per germline, CDR1 SGHRS and CDR2 YFSETQ. In nucleotides, the CDR3 is TGCGCCAGCAGCTTGTCGCGGGAGGGTCACGATACGCAGTATTTT. Amino acids: CASSLSREGHDTQYF.

The chain employs TRBV28 and TRBJ1-5, with 7 positions matching TRBD1. This CDR3 spans 15 amino acids. J was trimmed by 3 bases and V by 7 bases; bases with no gene match: 9. Germline CDR1 and CDR2: MDHEN and SYDVKM. The CDR3 spells CASISRGKFNQPQHF. The CDR3 DNA reads as TGTGCCAGCATTTCCAGGGGGAAGTTCAATCAGCCCCAGCATTTT.

V usage is TRBV5-4 and J usage is TRBJ2-3; 8 nucleotides line up with TRBD2. The CDR3 length is 16 residues. Germline assignment: CDR1 SGHNT and CDR2 YYREEE (reference sequence). J gave up 1 base and V 2 bases, and 6 bases lay outside the gene matches. This CDR3 is CASSLRREAGTDTQYF. CDR3 DNA: TGTGCCAGCAGCTTACGGCGGGAGGCCGGCACAGATACGCAGTATTTT.

The chain recombines TRBV5-1 with TRBJ2-7; 8 bases match TRBD1. With 3 bases clipped from V and 0 bases from J, the junction kept 5 bases outside the gene matches. CDR3 length: 15 amino acids. Germline CDR1 is SGHRS and CDR2 is YFSETQ. CDR3: CASSSRDRSSYEQYF. DNA for the CDR3: TGCGCCAGCAGCTCTAGGGACAGGAGCTCCTACGAGCAGTACTTC.

The chain has TRBV4-3 and TRBJ2-7; TRBD2 agrees at 11 bases. This CDR3 spans 15 amino acids. The junction had 2 bases not matched to a gene; V was cut back by 1 base and J by 3 bases. CDR1 is LGHNA, CDR2 YSLEER, per germline. CDR3 DNA: TGCGCCAGCAGCCAAGGACTAGCGGGGTACTACGAGCAGTACTTC. Residues: CASSQGLAGYYEQYF.

The CDR3 spells CASSQDMRRTYEQYF. For the CDR3, the DNA is TGTGCCAGCAGCCAAGATATGCGGAGGACCTACGAGCAGTACTTC. The chain carries TRBV14 and TRBJ2-7; D is perhaps TRBD2 (5 bases). V lost 0 bases, J lost 2 bases, and 11 bases lay in between. The germline gives CDR1 SGHDN, CDR2 FVKESK. This CDR3 has 15 residues. Complete variable domain (other parts from reference TRBV14 and TRBJ2-7): EAGVTQFPSHSVIEKGQTVTLRCDPISGHDNLYWYRRVMGKEIKFLLHFVKESKQDESGMPNNRFLAERTGGTYSTLKVQPAELEDSGVYFCASSQDMRRTYEQYFGPGTRLTVT.